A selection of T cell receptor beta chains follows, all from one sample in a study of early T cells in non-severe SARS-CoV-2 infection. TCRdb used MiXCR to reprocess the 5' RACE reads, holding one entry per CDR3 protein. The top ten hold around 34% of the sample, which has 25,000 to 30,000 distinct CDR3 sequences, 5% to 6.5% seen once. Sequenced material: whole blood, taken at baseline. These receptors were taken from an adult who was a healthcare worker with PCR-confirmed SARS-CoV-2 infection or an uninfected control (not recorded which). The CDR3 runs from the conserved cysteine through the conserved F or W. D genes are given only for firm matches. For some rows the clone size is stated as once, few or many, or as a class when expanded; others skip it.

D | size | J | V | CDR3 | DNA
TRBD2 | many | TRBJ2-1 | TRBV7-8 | CASSLAPRTSTHNEQFF | TGTGCCAGCAGCTTAGCCCCCCGGACTAGCACCCACAATGAGCAGTTCTTC
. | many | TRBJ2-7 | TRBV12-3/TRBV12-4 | CASSLGQTLSYEQYF | TGTGCCAGCAGTTTAGGACAGACCCTCTCCTACGAGCAGTACTTC
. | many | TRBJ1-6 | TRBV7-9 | CASSTGTANSPLHF | TGTGCCAGCAGCACCGGGACGGCAAATTCACCCCTCCACTTT
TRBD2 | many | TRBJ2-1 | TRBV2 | CASSGPLTSGGSYNEQFF | TGTGCCAGCAGCGGCCCATTGACTAGCGGGGGAAGTTACAATGAGCAGTTCTTC
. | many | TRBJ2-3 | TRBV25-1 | CASSARGSGDTQYF | TGTGCCAGCAGCGCGCGGGGCTCGGGGGATACGCAGTATTTT
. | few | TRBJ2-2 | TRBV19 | CASSSLPGELFF | TGTGCCAGTAGTAGTTTGCCCGGGGAGCTGTTTTTT
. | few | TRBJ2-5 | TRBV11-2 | CASSDIRPTIQGSGETQYF | TGTGCCAGCAGTGATATTAGGCCGACTATTCAGGGATCCGGAGAGACCCAGTACTTC
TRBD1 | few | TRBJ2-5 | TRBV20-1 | CSATGQGGETQYF | TGCAGTGCTACCGGACAGGGAGGAGAGACCCAGTACTTC
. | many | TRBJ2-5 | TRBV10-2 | CASSESSVISAQYF | TGCGCCAGCAGTGAGTCTTCTGTCATATCGGCCCAGTACTTC
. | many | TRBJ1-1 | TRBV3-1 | CASSWDIRNTEAFF | TGTGCCAGCAGCTGGGACATCCGGAACACTGAAGCTTTCTTT
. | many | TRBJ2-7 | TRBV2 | CASSERGQPGYEQYF | TGTGCCAGCAGTGAACGGGGCCAGCCGGGCTACGAGCAGTACTTC
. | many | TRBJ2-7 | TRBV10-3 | CAISEQGNEQYF | TGTGCCATCAGTGAGCAGGGTAACGAGCAGTACTTC
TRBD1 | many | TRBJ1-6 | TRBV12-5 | CASGFIAGTGLHDSPLHF | TGTGCTAGTGGTTTCATCGCCGGGACAGGCCTCCACGATTCACCCCTCCACTTT
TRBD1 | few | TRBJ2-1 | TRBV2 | CASRADRSYNEQFF | TGTGCCAGCAGAGCGGACAGGAGCTACAATGAGCAGTTCTTC
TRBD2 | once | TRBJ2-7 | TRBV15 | CATTRGIAGEEQYF | TGTGCCACCACCCGGGGGATAGCGGGAGAGGAGCAGTACTTC
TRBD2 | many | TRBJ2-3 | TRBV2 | CASNPTSEGTDTQYF | TGTGCCAGCAACCCGACTAGCGAGGGCACAGATACGCAGTATTTT
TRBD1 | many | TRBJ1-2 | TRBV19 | CASSIGGQGADGYTF | TGTGCCAGTAGTATTGGTGGACAGGGGGCGGATGGCTACACCTTC
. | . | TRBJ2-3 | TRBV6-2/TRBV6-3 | CASSYSYGGIASDTQYF | TGTGCCAGCAGTTACTCGTACGGGGGTATTGCGTCAGATACGCAGTATTTT
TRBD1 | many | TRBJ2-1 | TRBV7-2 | CASSLGQGFRVEQFF | TGTGCCAGCAGCTTGGGACAGGGGTTCAGGGTCGAGCAGTTCTTC
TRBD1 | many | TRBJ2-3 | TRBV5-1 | CASRPGTGYFTDTQYF | TGCGCCAGCAGGCCCGGGACAGGGTACTTCACAGATACGCAGTATTTT
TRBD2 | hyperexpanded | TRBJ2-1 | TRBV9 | CASSPDSGSQNEQFF | TGTGCCAGCAGCCCTGATAGCGGGAGTCAGAATGAGCAGTTCTTC
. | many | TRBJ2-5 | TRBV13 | CASSQEKTGATTRETQYF | TGTGCCAGCAGCCAAGAGAAGACAGGAGCTACCACTCGAGAGACCCAGTACTTC
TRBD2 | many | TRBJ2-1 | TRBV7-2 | CASSLATSGGQGEQFF | TGTGCCAGCAGCTTAGCTACTAGCGGGGGGCAGGGTGAGCAGTTCTTC
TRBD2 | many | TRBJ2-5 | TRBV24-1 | CATSRGPGLVGEETQYF | TGTGCCACCAGCCGAGGTCCGGGACTAGTTGGTGAAGAGACCCAGTACTTC
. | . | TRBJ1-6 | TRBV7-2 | CASSLRPGHLNSPLHF | TGTGCCAGCAGCTTAAGGCCGGGACACTTAAATTCACCCCTCCACTTT
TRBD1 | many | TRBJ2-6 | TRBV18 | CASAQGASGANVLTF | TGTGCCAGCGCACAGGGGGCTAGTGGGGCCAACGTCCTGACTTTC
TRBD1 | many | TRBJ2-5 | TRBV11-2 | CASSPTGIVQETQYF | TGTGCCAGCAGCCCGACAGGGATTGTCCAAGAGACCCAGTACTTC
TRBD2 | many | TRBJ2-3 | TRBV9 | CASSVGTSGGLFTDTQYF | TGTGCCAGCAGCGTGGGGACTAGCGGGGGCCTTTTCACAGATACGCAGTATTTT
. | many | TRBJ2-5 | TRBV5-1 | CASSSTAGSVQETQYF | TGCGCCAGCAGCTCTACGGCTGGCAGCGTCCAAGAGACCCAGTACTTC
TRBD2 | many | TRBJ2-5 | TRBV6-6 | CASSRTSGRSETQYF | TGTGCCAGCAGTAGGACTAGCGGGAGGTCCGAGACCCAGTACTTC
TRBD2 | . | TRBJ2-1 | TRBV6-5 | CASSFRHTSGRTYNEQFF | TGTGCCAGCAGTTTCAGACATACTAGCGGACGAACCTACAATGAGCAGTTCTTC
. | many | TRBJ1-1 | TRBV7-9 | CASSQTENTEAFF | TGTGCCAGCAGCCAGACAGAGAACACTGAAGCTTTCTTT
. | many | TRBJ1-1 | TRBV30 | CACPHVGGRVEAFF | TGTGCCTGCCCCCACGTCGGGGGGCGAGTTGAAGCTTTCTTT
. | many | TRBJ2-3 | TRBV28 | CASSRQGPGTQYF | TGTGCCAGCAGCCGTCAGGGGCCTGGGACGCAGTATTTT
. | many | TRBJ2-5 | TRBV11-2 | CASSLRPLTQETQYF | TGTGCCAGCAGCTTAAGGCCCCTCACACAAGAGACCCAGTACTTC
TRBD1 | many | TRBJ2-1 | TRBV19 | CASSDPGTGGFNEQFF | TGTGCCAGTAGTGACCCCGGGACAGGGGGTTTCAATGAGCAGTTCTTC
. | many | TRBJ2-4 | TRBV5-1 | CASRTDLAKNIQYF | TGCGCCAGCCGGACCGACCTAGCCAAAAACATTCAGTACTTC
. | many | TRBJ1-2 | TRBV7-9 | CASSPGGGFGYTF | TGTGCCAGCAGCCCAGGAGGGGGTTTCGGCTACACCTTC
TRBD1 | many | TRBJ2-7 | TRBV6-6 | CASSSGGGILGYEQYF | TGTGCCAGCAGTTCAGGGGGCGGGATACTGGGCTACGAGCAGTACTTC
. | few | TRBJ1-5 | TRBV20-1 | CSASAGAGNQPQHF | TGCAGTGCTAGTGCGGGTGCTGGCAATCAGCCCCAGCATTTT
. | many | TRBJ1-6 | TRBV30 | CAWKVREGYGNSPLHF | TGTGCCTGGAAGGTCAGGGAGGGCTATGGTAATTCACCCCTCCACTTT
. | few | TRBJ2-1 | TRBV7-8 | CASRIQDSHEQFF | TGTGCCAGCAGGATACAGGACAGTCATGAGCAGTTCTTC
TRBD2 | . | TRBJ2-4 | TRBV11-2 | CASSPTGGIQYF | TGTGCCAGCAGCCCAACGGGGGGAATTCAGTACTTC
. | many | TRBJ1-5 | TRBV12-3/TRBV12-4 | CASMGQISNQPQHF | TGTGCCAGCATGGGCCAAATTAGCAATCAGCCCCAGCATTTT